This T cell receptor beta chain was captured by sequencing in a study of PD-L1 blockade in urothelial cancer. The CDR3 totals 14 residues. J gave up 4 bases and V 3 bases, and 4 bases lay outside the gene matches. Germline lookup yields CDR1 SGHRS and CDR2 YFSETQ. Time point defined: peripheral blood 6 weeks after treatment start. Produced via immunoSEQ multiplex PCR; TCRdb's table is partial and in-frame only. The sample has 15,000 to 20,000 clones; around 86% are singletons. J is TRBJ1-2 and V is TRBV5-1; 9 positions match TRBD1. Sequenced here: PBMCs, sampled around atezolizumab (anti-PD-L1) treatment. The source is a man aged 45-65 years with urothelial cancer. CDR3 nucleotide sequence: TGCGCCAGCAGCTCGGGACAGGGAGGCTATGGCTACACCTTC. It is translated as CASSSGQGGYGYTF.